This section outlines one TCR beta chain sequence together with its context. This clone was picked up one time. It lacks a known antigen. Per-base qualities were not stored, and no clone one base away is much larger. Taken with the paper, the label for time point translates to: pre-treatment sample, taken before nivolumab and TIL therapy. A phase I trial run at two centers enrolled adults with stage 4 NSCLC between 2017 and January 2020. The samples were drawn from an open-label, single-arm phase I trial testing tumor-infiltrating lymphocyte therapy combined with nivolumab in advanced non-small cell lung cancer. Blood mononuclear cells from EDTA tubes were isolated by Ficoll gradient, snap-frozen as pellets, and DNA was extracted with a Qiagen mini-prep kit. As encoded in the germline V gene, CDR1 is MNHEY while CDR2 is SVGAGI. Including the terminal cysteine and phenylalanine, the CDR3 comprises 14 residues. CDR3 DNA is the only sequence kept; it has 42 bases, read in frame from the first base. The germline V and J ends show losses of 6 bases and 1 base respectively, and no gene match explains 5 bases of the junction.

These data are taken from a study of TIL therapy for anti-PD-1-resistant metastatic lung cancer (dated by TCRdb to the early 2020s). Regarding the research as a whole: Tumors were harvested prior to any PD-1/PD-L1 blockade, after which nivolumab was administered to patients, and lymphodepletion, expanded TIL infusion and IL-2 were given to patients who progressed. A median age of approximately 55 years (range about 35-85) and a median tumor PD-L1 proportion score of 6% were recorded among enrolled patients. Most of the cohort had lung adenocarcinoma, several tumors were EGFR-mutant and two were ALK-rearranged, and half of the patients were current or former smokers. Across the cohort, whole-exome sequencing showed a median non-synonymous tumor mutation burden of roughly 1.5 mutations per megabase. Clonotypes were tracked across tumor, expanded TIL product and serial blood samples by T cell receptor beta sequencing of tumor and peripheral blood. General study outcomes and caveats: Infused TIL clonotypes partially replaced the baseline peripheral repertoire then decayed over months, with no apparent association between persistence and response. The cohort was highly selected, with more treatment-naive, never-smoker and oncogene-addicted patients than typical, limiting generalizability. The study protocol defined all tumor marker inferences as exploratory.

TCR beta CDR3 regions were amplified from genomic DNA by bias-controlled multiplex PCR with the immunoSEQ v3 hsTCRB kit. TCR libraries were sequenced on an Illumina NextSeq 500 to roughly 2 million read pairs for survey level or about 5-6.5 million for deep level. On the authors' methods: Clonality was reported by immunoSEQ Analyzer software, which also assigned V, D and J genes and filtered out non-productive sequences. To compare repertoires between infused TIL and blood, productive Simpson clonality was used along with the Morisita overlap index of productive TRB rearrangements. For each clone in blood, the absolute clonotype count was estimated by multiplying the lymphocyte count by the CD3+ fraction and by the clone's productive frequency. TCRdb's version of the immuneACCESS table is confined to in-frame rearrangements and falls short of the full clone set. An unresolved V gene accounts for under half of the shortfall where checked; the remainder is of unknown origin. V and J calls and clone size are given by that table; D and trimming were obtained from the DNA. The sample data list 55,000 to 60,000 clones, and 73% of these were observed just once. The top ten constitute around 1.9% of the sample.

The input for sequencing was blood, taken at baseline. The chain employs TRBV6-5 and TRBJ2-5, with 7 central nucleotides matching TRBD2. This clonotype was sampled from a person aged 25 to 80 with non-small cell lung cancer. For the CDR3, the sequence is CASSDSGIQETQYF. In nucleotides, the sequence is TGTGCCAGCAGCGACAGCGGGATCCAAGAGACCCAGTACTTC.